This TCR beta chain was identified during a study of T cell responses to AZD1222 COVID-19 vaccine (dated by TCRdb to about 2021). Broadly, across the study: TCR sequencing was performed for about 240 trial participants, of whom roughly 200 were given two doses of AZD1222 and around 25 were given two doses of MenACWY control vaccine. Trial participants were enrolled by age into subgroups of 18-55, 56-69 and 70-plus years, and about 150, 27 and 61 TCR-sequenced participants, respectively, were included in these subgroups. Results and caveats for the whole study, not just this receptor: After two AZD1222 doses, spike-specific TCR breadth and depth were significantly higher than at day 0 and than in MenACWY recipients. The 56-69-year group was small, and its depth increase did not reach significance, likely because of low power. No day 14 peak-response samples were available, so repertoires were characterized only after the peak T cell response. Only six or seven AZD1222 recipients were SARS-CoV-2 seropositive at baseline, limiting conclusions about previously exposed vaccinees. Reportedly, close to half of the unique spike-specific TCRs recognized epitopes lying outside the regions that are mutated in the B.1.351 and B.1.1.7 variants. The whole spike protein was spanned by vaccine-associated CD4 TCRs, and dominant responses were seen in regions 160-218 and 743-854. Most participants were white British and females outnumbered males, and the authors suggested that clonal diversity may have been underestimated.

Taken with the paper, the label for time point translates to: baseline before first vaccination. This specimen's treatment or condition label, per the study, means: meningococcal conjugate vaccine given as trial control. Vaccinee samples were obtained from the UK trials COV001 and COV002, which included a single-blind randomized controlled phase 2/3 trial of AZD1222 (ChAdOx1 nCoV-19) in healthy adults. For TCRbeta chain sequencing, PBMC samples were collected from trial participants at day 0 and at day 28 after the second dose. The CDR3 regions of human TCRbeta chains were analyzed by immunosequencing. From the authors' description of their analysis: Repertoire TCRs were matched against a reference library of SARS-CoV-2-specific TCRs generated with the MIRA antigen-specificity platform. Breadth was defined as the fraction of unique TCRs that were SARS-CoV-2-associated, and depth was defined as the fraction of total T cells that were SARS-CoV-2-associated. Using the MIRA data, every spike-specific TCR was mapped to the spike region that the TCR reacted to and assigned to either a CD4 or a CD8 class. Log10-transformed breadth and depth values were compared by one-way ANOVA with Sidak's multiple comparisons tests. The immuneACCESS repertoire file appears here via TCRdb, limited to in-frame rearrangements. These files lack a portion of the clones; in checked studies, under half of the deficit traces to unresolved V genes, and the cause of the others is not known. V and J calls and clone size come straight from that table; D and trimming were deduced from the DNA. The sample data list approximately 100,000 clones, and 88% of these were observed just once. Jointly, the top ten make up 9.5% to 15% of the sample.

Reading the germline V gene gives CDR1 SGHAT and CDR2 FQNNGV. V is cut by 1 base and J by 0 bases, and the space between the germline ends is 9 bases. The CDR3 spans 15 residues, from the cysteine through the phenylalanine. Kept here is only the CDR3 DNA, which spans 45 bases and is read in frame from base 1. This clone has only one observation. What this receptor recognizes is not known. The record has no base qualities; no much larger clone is one base away. The source is an adult in good health. The chain is made from TRBV11-2 and TRBJ1-1; TRBD1 is possibly the D segment (5 matching bases). Specimen: peripheral blood, collected on day 0 of MenACWY control vaccination. The CDR3: CASSLVGGLNTEAFF. The nucleotide sequence is given as TGTGCCAGCAGCTTAGTGGGGGGATTGAACACTGAAGCTTTCTTT.